A selection of T cell receptor beta chains follows, all from one sample in a study of preoperative IRX-2 immunotherapy in early breast cancer. Produced via immunoSEQ multiplex PCR; TCRdb's table is partial and in-frame only. Altogether more than 50,000 clones are present, 94% being singletons, with the ten largest covering roughly 1.7%. This specimen was acquired from a patient treated with IRX-2 immunotherapy. These receptors were collected from a human donor with breast cancer. The CDR3 runs from the conserved cysteine through the conserved F or W. D genes are given only for firm matches. Size tells how often a clone was seen (once, few, many) or the class of an expanded clone, and some rows leave it out.

d_call: NA; v_call: TRBV2; clone_size: NA; j_call: TRBJ1-3; cdr3_nt: TGTGCCAGCGGGGGACGGAACCCCAGAATTGGAAACACCATATATTTT; cdr3_aa: CASGGRNPRIGNTIYF
d_call: TRBD1; v_call: TRBV7-3; clone_size: NA; j_call: TRBJ2-1; cdr3_nt: TGTGCCAGCAGCAGCAGGGGACAGGGATTCGATGAGCAGTTCTTC; cdr3_aa: CASSSRGQGFDEQFF
d_call: NA; v_call: TRBV5-1; clone_size: NA; j_call: TRBJ1-1; cdr3_nt: TGCGCCAGCCGCAAAATAGATACTCGGGGTGAAGCTTTCTTT; cdr3_aa: CASRKIDTRGEAFF
d_call: NA; v_call: TRBV18; clone_size: NA; j_call: TRBJ1-4; cdr3_nt: TGTGCCAGCTCAAAAACCGACTATAGGGAAAAACTGTTTTTT; cdr3_aa: CASSKTDYREKLFF
d_call: TRBD1; v_call: TRBV7-8; clone_size: NA; j_call: TRBJ1-2; cdr3_nt: TGTGCCAGCAGCTTAGTGGACAGGGGCTGGTATGGCTACACCTTC; cdr3_aa: CASSLVDRGWYGYTF
d_call: TRBD2; v_call: TRBV5-1; clone_size: NA; j_call: TRBJ2-3; cdr3_nt: TGCGCCAGCAGCGCCTCGACCGGGACTAGTCACACAGATACGCAGTATTTT; cdr3_aa: CASSASTGTSHTDTQYF
d_call: NA; v_call: TRBV19; clone_size: NA; j_call: TRBJ1-1; cdr3_nt: TGTGCCACAAATACTTACAGAGGGGGCACTGAAGCTTTCTTT; cdr3_aa: CATNTYRGGTEAFF
d_call: TRBD1; v_call: TRBV28; clone_size: NA; j_call: TRBJ2-7; cdr3_nt: TGTGCCAGCAGTTCCGACAGGGAAGGAGCCTACGAGCAGTACTTC; cdr3_aa: CASSSDREGAYEQYF
d_call: TRBD1; v_call: TRBV28; clone_size: NA; j_call: TRBJ1-2; cdr3_nt: TGTGCCAGCCGCAGGGGGGCGAACTATGGCTACACCTTC; cdr3_aa: CASRRGANYGYTF
d_call: NA; v_call: TRBV19; clone_size: NA; j_call: TRBJ1-2; cdr3_nt: TGTGCCAGTAGTAGGGGACGGAACTATGGCTACACCTTC; cdr3_aa: CASSRGRNYGYTF
d_call: TRBD1; v_call: TRBV7-2; clone_size: NA; j_call: TRBJ1-5; cdr3_nt: TGTGCCAGCAGCGCCGTTCAGGGGGGTGGTCAGCCCCAGCATTTT; cdr3_aa: CASSAVQGGGQPQHF
d_call: NA; v_call: TRBV6-5; clone_size: NA; j_call: TRBJ2-4; cdr3_nt: TGTGCCAGCAGTTACTCCTTCCGGCTAGCCAAAAACATTCAGTACTTC; cdr3_aa: CASSYSFRLAKNIQYF
d_call: NA; v_call: TRBV9; clone_size: NA; j_call: TRBJ2-1; cdr3_nt: TGTGCCAGCAGCGTAAGACTAGATGCCTACAATGAGCAGTTCTTC; cdr3_aa: CASSVRLDAYNEQFF
d_call: TRBD2; v_call: TRBV7-6; clone_size: NA; j_call: TRBJ2-5; cdr3_nt: TGTGCCAGCAGTCCTAGGAGGAAGCGGGGGACCCCAGAGACCCAGTACTTC; cdr3_aa: CASSPRRKRGTPETQYF
d_call: NA; v_call: TRBV7-2; clone_size: NA; j_call: TRBJ1-2; cdr3_nt: TGTGCCAGCAGCCTATTACAGGGTCTCTACACCTTC; cdr3_aa: CASSLLQGLYTF
d_call: TRBD1; v_call: TRBV27; clone_size: NA; j_call: TRBJ1-4; cdr3_nt: TGTGCCAGCAGTCCTCACATTGGGACAGCGGATGAAAAACTGTTTTTT; cdr3_aa: CASSPHIGTADEKLFF
d_call: NA; v_call: TRBV18; clone_size: NA; j_call: TRBJ1-2; cdr3_nt: TGTGCCAGCTCATTCGGACAGAATGTTGGCTACACCTTC; cdr3_aa: CASSFGQNVGYTF
d_call: TRBD2; v_call: TRBV29-1; clone_size: NA; j_call: TRBJ2-3; cdr3_nt: TGCAGCGTTGAAGAATGGGTAGCGGGAGGGCCTGGCACAGATACGCAGTATTTT; cdr3_aa: CSVEEWVAGGPGTDTQYF
d_call: NA; v_call: TRBV27; clone_size: NA; j_call: TRBJ1-4; cdr3_nt: TGTGCCAGCAGAAGACTTGGGACCCATGAAAAACTGTTTTTT; cdr3_aa: CASRRLGTHEKLFF
d_call: NA; v_call: TRBV9; clone_size: NA; j_call: TRBJ1-6; cdr3_nt: TGTGCCAGCAGCGTAGATCGGGGGAGCTCCTATAATTCACCCCTCCACTTT; cdr3_aa: CASSVDRGSSYNSPLHF
d_call: NA; v_call: TRBV5-8; clone_size: few; j_call: TRBJ1-6; cdr3_nt: TGTGCCAGCAGCTTGGCCAGTGGAGGGGCCTTGAATTCACCCCTCCACTTT; cdr3_aa: CASSLASGGALNSPLHF
d_call: NA; v_call: TRBV13; clone_size: NA; j_call: TRBJ1-1; cdr3_nt: TGTGCCAGCAGCTTTTTGAACACTGAAGCTTTCTTT; cdr3_aa: CASSFLNTEAFF
d_call: NA; v_call: TRBV10-3; clone_size: once; j_call: TRBJ2-7; cdr3_nt: TGTGCCATCAGTGAGACAGAGACGGTCTACGAGCAGTACTTC; cdr3_aa: CAISETETVYEQYF
d_call: NA; v_call: TRBV7-8; clone_size: NA; j_call: TRBJ2-1; cdr3_nt: TGTGCCAGCAGCTTGAGGGGCTTCGGGGGCCCAACCTACAATGAGCAGTTCTTC; cdr3_aa: CASSLRGFGGPTYNEQFF
d_call: TRBD1; v_call: TRBV4-1; clone_size: NA; j_call: TRBJ2-1; cdr3_nt: TGCGCCAGCAGCCAAGGGCCTCCGGGACAGGGAGGTGGTGAGCAGTTCTTC; cdr3_aa: CASSQGPPGQGGGEQFF
d_call: NA; v_call: TRBV30; clone_size: few; j_call: TRBJ1-5; cdr3_nt: TGTGCCTGGAGTGAAACAGCCTACAATCAGCCCCAGCATTTT; cdr3_aa: CAWSETAYNQPQHF
d_call: NA; v_call: TRBV4-2; clone_size: NA; j_call: TRBJ1-2; cdr3_nt: TGTGCCAGCAGCTTGAATTTGGACACCCGGCTAAACTATGGCTACACCTTC; cdr3_aa: CASSLNLDTRLNYGYTF
d_call: TRBD2; v_call: TRBV7-3; clone_size: NA; j_call: TRBJ2-3; cdr3_nt: TGTGCCAGCAGCTTAACCCTACGAGGGCCTAGCGGATTCCGGAACACAGATACGCAGTATTTT; cdr3_aa: CASSLTLRGPSGFRNTDTQYF
d_call: NA; v_call: TRBV29-1; clone_size: NA; j_call: TRBJ1-3; cdr3_nt: TGCAGCGTGGGTGGGCCCGGTTTCTCTGGAAACACCATATATTTT; cdr3_aa: CSVGGPGFSGNTIYF
d_call: NA; v_call: TRBV11-2; clone_size: NA; j_call: TRBJ2-7; cdr3_nt: TGTGCCAGCAGCTTCGGTTTCGAGCAGTACTTC; cdr3_aa: CASSFGFEQYF
d_call: NA; v_call: TRBV18; clone_size: NA; j_call: TRBJ2-5; cdr3_nt: TGTGCCAGCTCCGGGACACATTTACAAGAGACCCAGTACTTC; cdr3_aa: CASSGTHLQETQYF
d_call: NA; v_call: TRBV28; clone_size: NA; j_call: TRBJ1-2; cdr3_nt: TGTGCCAGCAGTTTAATTGCCTCCGACTATGGCTACACCTTC; cdr3_aa: CASSLIASDYGYTF
d_call: TRBD1; v_call: TRBV27; clone_size: NA; j_call: TRBJ2-7; cdr3_nt: TGTGCCAGCAGTTTAATACAGGGGCCCTACGAGCAGTACTTC; cdr3_aa: CASSLIQGPYEQYF
d_call: NA; v_call: TRBV4-1; clone_size: NA; j_call: TRBJ2-1; cdr3_nt: TGCGCCAGCAGAGACCCGACTTTGAGCGAGCAGTTCTTC; cdr3_aa: CASRDPTLSEQFF
d_call: NA; v_call: TRBV6-5; clone_size: NA; j_call: TRBJ2-7; cdr3_nt: TGTGCCAGCAGTGACGGACGGAACTCCTACGAGCAGTACTTC; cdr3_aa: CASSDGRNSYEQYF
d_call: TRBD2; v_call: TRBV9; clone_size: NA; j_call: TRBJ2-3; cdr3_nt: TGTGCCAGCAGCCCGGGGACTAGCGGGGGGAACACAGATACGCAGTATTTT; cdr3_aa: CASSPGTSGGNTDTQYF
d_call: NA; v_call: TRBV5-6; clone_size: NA; j_call: TRBJ1-1; cdr3_nt: TGTGCCAGCAGCTATTACGGGGGCGTCGGCACTGAAGCTTTCTTT; cdr3_aa: CASSYYGGVGTEAFF
d_call: TRBD2; v_call: TRBV7-2; clone_size: NA; j_call: TRBJ2-3; cdr3_nt: TGTGCCAGCAGCTTAGCGCCAAGCGGGGGTAGGGATACGCAGTATTTT; cdr3_aa: CASSLAPSGGRDTQYF
d_call: NA; v_call: TRBV28; clone_size: NA; j_call: TRBJ1-2; cdr3_nt: TGTGCCAGCAGTTTGCCTGGAGGGGGACCCTATGGCTACACCTTC; cdr3_aa: CASSLPGGGPYGYTF
d_call: NA; v_call: TRBV2; clone_size: NA; j_call: TRBJ2-1; cdr3_nt: TGTGCCAGCAGTTCACAATCCCCCGCGGTCCGCAATGAGCAGTTCTTC; cdr3_aa: CASSSQSPAVRNEQFF
d_call: NA; v_call: TRBV21-1; clone_size: once; j_call: TRBJ2-1; cdr3_nt: TGTGCCAGCAGCAAAGCCCCTTCGGCCAATGAGCAGTTCTTC; cdr3_aa: CASSKAPSANEQFF
d_call: TRBD2; v_call: TRBV4-2; clone_size: NA; j_call: TRBJ2-2; cdr3_nt: TGTGCCAGCAGCTATCTAGCGGGGGGGCGGACCGGGGAGCTGTTTTTT; cdr3_aa: CASSYLAGGRTGELFF
d_call: TRBD2; v_call: TRBV5-1; clone_size: NA; j_call: TRBJ2-5; cdr3_nt: TGCGCCAGCAGCTTGGGTAGCGGGCGGGAGACCCAGTACTTC; cdr3_aa: CASSLGSGRETQYF
d_call: NA; v_call: TRBV19; clone_size: NA; j_call: TRBJ2-2; cdr3_nt: TGTGCCAGTAGTATGGGGACCGGCACCGGGGAGCTGTTTTTT; cdr3_aa: CASSMGTGTGELFF
d_call: NA; v_call: TRBV21-1; clone_size: once; j_call: TRBJ1-4; cdr3_nt: TGTGCCAGCAGCACTGTGGTATACAAGGTGCATAATGAAAAACTGTTTTTT; cdr3_aa: CASSTVVYKVHNEKLFF
d_call: NA; v_call: TRBV28; clone_size: NA; j_call: TRBJ1-2; cdr3_nt: TGTGCCAGCAGTTCCTTCCCCGATAAGCACGGCTATGGCTACACCTTC; cdr3_aa: CASSSFPDKHGYGYTF
d_call: TRBD1; v_call: TRBV4-2; clone_size: NA; j_call: TRBJ2-4; cdr3_nt: TGTGCCAGCAGCCAAGGAAACGGCCTGAGGGGGCTAGCCAAAAACATTCAGTACTTC; cdr3_aa: CASSQGNGLRGLAKNIQYF
d_call: NA; v_call: TRBV11-3; clone_size: once; j_call: TRBJ2-2; cdr3_nt: TGTGCCAGCAGCTTATGGACAACGAACACCGGGGAGCTGTTTTTT; cdr3_aa: CASSLWTTNTGELFF
d_call: NA; v_call: TRBV15; clone_size: NA; j_call: TRBJ2-7; cdr3_nt: TGTGCCACCAGCGCAGACGCCTACTCCTACGAGCAGTACTTC; cdr3_aa: CATSADAYSYEQYF
d_call: NA; v_call: TRBV7-3; clone_size: NA; j_call: TRBJ2-1; cdr3_nt: TGTGCCAGCAGCTTAACGTTAACCAATGAGCAGTTCTTC; cdr3_aa: CASSLTLTNEQFF
d_call: NA; v_call: TRBV27; clone_size: NA; j_call: TRBJ2-3; cdr3_nt: TGTGCCAGCAGTGGGTGGACAGATACGCAGTATTTT; cdr3_aa: CASSGWTDTQYF
d_call: NA; v_call: TRBV7-9; clone_size: NA; j_call: TRBJ1-4; cdr3_nt: TGTGCCAGCAGCGACCTTCACAGGGAGGGAGGTGAAAAACTGTTTTTT; cdr3_aa: CASSDLHREGGEKLFF
d_call: NA; v_call: TRBV30; clone_size: NA; j_call: TRBJ2-1; cdr3_nt: TGTGCCTGGAACGCGGGATCCTACAATGAGCAGTTCTTC; cdr3_aa: CAWNAGSYNEQFF
d_call: NA; v_call: TRBV6-6; clone_size: NA; j_call: TRBJ2-3; cdr3_nt: TGTGCCAGCGGGCCCACACATACGCAGTATTTT; cdr3_aa: CASGPTHTQYF
d_call: NA; v_call: TRBV7-9; clone_size: NA; j_call: TRBJ1-5; cdr3_nt: TGTGCCAGCAGCCATTGGGCAGAGGGTCAGCCCCAGCATTTT; cdr3_aa: CASSHWAEGQPQHF
d_call: NA; v_call: TRBV10-3; clone_size: NA; j_call: TRBJ2-1; cdr3_nt: TGTGCCATCAGTCGAGGGAGCCATGAGCAGTTCTTC; cdr3_aa: CAISRGSHEQFF
d_call: TRBD2; v_call: TRBV7-2; clone_size: NA; j_call: TRBJ2-3; cdr3_nt: TGTGCCAGCAGCTTAGTGGGTAGACTAGCGGGAGGTCCAGATACGCAGTATTTT; cdr3_aa: CASSLVGRLAGGPDTQYF
d_call: NA; v_call: TRBV7-6; clone_size: NA; j_call: TRBJ1-1; cdr3_nt: TGTGCCAGCAGCCCTAAGGCGAACACTGAAGCTTTCTTT; cdr3_aa: CASSPKANTEAFF
d_call: NA; v_call: TRBV27; clone_size: NA; j_call: TRBJ1-2; cdr3_nt: TGTGCCAGCAGTTTTACAGTGGGGAGCGGCTACACCTTC; cdr3_aa: CASSFTVGSGYTF
d_call: NA; v_call: TRBV7-9; clone_size: NA; j_call: TRBJ2-2; cdr3_nt: TGTGCCAGCAGCTTAGGGCTAGCAGACACGAACACCGGGGAGCTGTTTTTT; cdr3_aa: CASSLGLADTNTGELFF